This is a list of T cell receptor beta chains from one sample in a study of STAT5B mutations in CD4+ large granular lymphocyte leukemia. Data came from immunoSEQ multiplex PCR; TCRdb stores just in-frame clones and leaves some out. The table includes about 35,000 clones, 55% to 80% detected once. Source material: CD4+ T cells from blood buffy coats. These TCRs come from a human donor in good health. Both conserved end residues are part of each CDR3. Each record gives: D gene, clone size, V gene, J gene, CDR3 protein, CDR3 DNA. A D gene is named only where the DNA matches it firmly. Clone size is not always given. Where it is, it says once, few, many or a class for expanded clones.

>.|once|TRBV9|TRBJ2-2
CASSVGIWGSTGELFF
TGTGCCAGCAGCGTGGGAATTTGGGGGTCCACCGGGGAGCTGTTTTTT
>.|few|TRBV28|TRBJ1-5
CASSPYPGTPGKGPQHF
TGTGCCAGCAGTCCCTATCCCGGGACCCCCGGTAAAGGGCCCCAGCATTTT
>TRBD1|.|TRBV7-9|TRBJ1-4
CASVKQDRGNEKLFF
TGTGCCAGCGTGAAACAGGACAGGGGGAATGAAAAACTGTTTTTT
>TRBD2|.|TRBV5-8|TRBJ2-1
CASSLVSGGGRNEQFF
TGTGCCAGCAGCTTGGTATCGGGGGGTGGGCGCAATGAGCAGTTCTTC
>TRBD2|.|TRBV7-7|TRBJ2-5
CASSPQGLGRETQYF
TGTGCCAGCAGCCCCCAGGGACTAGGTCGAGAGACCCAGTACTTC
>TRBD1|.|TRBV5-5|TRBJ2-7
CASSKRDSSYEQYF
TGTGCCAGCAGCAAAAGGGACAGCTCCTACGAGCAGTACTTC
>TRBD1|.|TRBV10-1|TRBJ1-2
CASRVDRGNGYTF
TGCGCCAGCAGGGTGGACAGGGGAAATGGCTACACCTTC
>.|.|TRBV9|TRBJ2-2
CASSVTGGGELFF
TGTGCCAGCAGCGTAACCGGAGGCGGGGAGCTGTTTTTT
>.|.|TRBV19|TRBJ1-3
CASRQESDRGTGNTIYF
TGTGCCAGTAGGCAAGAATCGGACCGGGGGACTGGAAACACCATATATTTT
>.|.|TRBV19|TRBJ2-2
CASTMGRGHTGELFF
TGTGCCAGTACAATGGGGCGGGGTCACACCGGGGAGCTGTTTTTT
>.|.|TRBV10-3|TRBJ1-6
CAIKSDYNSPLHF
TGTGCCATCAAGTCAGACTATAATTCACCCCTCCACTTT
>.|.|TRBV5-1|TRBJ1-2
CASSLDSDNPNYGYTF
TGCGCCAGCAGCTTGGACTCAGACAATCCTAACTATGGCTACACCTTC
>.|.|TRBV15|TRBJ1-5
CATSTGVNQPQHF
TGTGCCACCAGTACAGGCGTCAATCAGCCCCAGCATTTT
>.|.|TRBV6-6|TRBJ2-7
CASSYTPGDEQYF
TGTGCCAGCAGTTACACCCCTGGGGACGAGCAGTACTTC
>.|.|TRBV5-1|TRBJ2-7
CASSLNPGEAYEQYF
TGCGCCAGCAGCTTGAACCCGGGAGAAGCCTACGAGCAGTACTTC
>.|.|TRBV5-1|TRBJ2-1
CASSLETGSSYNEQFF
TGCGCCAGCAGCTTGGAAACAGGGAGCTCCTACAATGAGCAGTTCTTC
>.|few|TRBV6-5|TRBJ1-1
CASRLAVDTEAFF
TGTGCCAGCAGGCTAGCTGTGGACACTGAAGCTTTCTTT
>.|.|TRBV10-3|TRBJ2-2
CASHHSTGRGDTGELFF
TGTGCCAGCCATCATAGCACGGGGCGAGGTGACACCGGGGAGCTGTTTTTT
>.|few|TRBV5-6|TRBJ1-1
CASSFVTGSTEAFF
TGTGCCAGCAGCTTCGTTACAGGGAGCACTGAAGCTTTCTTT
>.|.|TRBV7-6|TRBJ2-7
CASSYGGGREQYF
TGTGCCAGCAGCTATGGAGGAGGACGCGAGCAGTACTTC
>.|once|TRBV19|TRBJ1-2
CASSTGSGRLDYGYTF
TGTGCCAGTAGTACGGGCTCCGGCCGGTTGGACTATGGCTACACCTTC
>.|.|TRBV6-1|TRBJ2-5
CASSVDRQETQYF
TGTGCCAGCAGTGTTGACAGGCAAGAGACCCAGTACTTC
>.|few|TRBV4-3|TRBJ1-1
CASSQDVGTDTEAFF
TGCGCCAGCAGCCAAGATGTAGGGACCGACACTGAAGCTTTCTTT
>.|few|TRBV18|TRBJ1-3
CASSQSIEDRNTIYF
TGTGCCAGCTCCCAGTCGATCGAGGATCGAAACACCATATATTTT
>TRBD2|.|TRBV6-1|TRBJ2-1
CASSGPRGGASNEQFF
TGTGCCAGCAGTGGCCCCCGCGGGGGGGCCTCCAATGAGCAGTTCTTC
>TRBD1|.|TRBV27|TRBJ1-5
CASSLFRSGQGPHQPQHF
TGTGCCAGCAGTTTATTTAGGTCGGGACAGGGGCCTCATCAGCCCCAGCATTTT
>.|.|TRBV13|TRBJ2-7
CASSISGVTEQYF
TGTGCCAGCAGCATTAGCGGAGTCACCGAGCAGTACTTC
>.|once|TRBV10-3|TRBJ2-1
CAISEAGTANNEQFF
TGTGCCATCAGTGAGGCGGGGACAGCTAACAATGAGCAGTTCTTC
>TRBD1|.|TRBV11-3|TRBJ2-2
CASRNRDRGLEGTGELFF
TGTGCCAGCAGGAACCGGGACAGGGGGCTGGAGGGCACCGGGGAGCTGTTTTTT
>TRBD1|few|TRBV5-6|TRBJ1-1
CASSSPTGEDTEAFF
TGTGCCAGCAGCTCTCCGACAGGGGAAGACACTGAAGCTTTCTTT
>TRBD1|.|TRBV6-5|TRBJ2-4
CASRDRDRLIQYF
TGTGCCAGCAGGGACAGGGACAGGCTCATTCAGTACTTC
>.|.|TRBV4-3|TRBJ1-2
CASSPRTVGGYGYTF
TGCGCCAGCAGCCCCAGGACAGTAGGAGGGTATGGCTACACCTTC
>.|.|TRBV4-3|TRBJ1-6
CASSQEYGLRDSPLHF
TGCGCCAGCAGCCAAGAATACGGATTGCGGGATTCACCCCTCCACTTT
>TRBD1|.|TRBV2|TRBJ1-5
CASSTGQGSNQPQHF
TGTGCCAGCAGTACCGGACAGGGAAGCAATCAGCCCCAGCATTTT
>.|.|TRBV2|TRBJ1-1
CASRPTGYGTEAFF
TGTGCCAGCAGACCTACAGGGTACGGGACTGAAGCTTTCTTT
>.|.|TRBV6-4|TRBJ2-1
CASSNQGGGVYNEQFF
TGTGCCAGCAGTAATCAGGGCGGGGGCGTCTACAATGAGCAGTTCTTC
>.|once|TRBV5-1|TRBJ1-2
CASSLRDKRGYTF
TGCGCCAGCAGCTTGAGGGACAAGAGAGGCTACACCTTC